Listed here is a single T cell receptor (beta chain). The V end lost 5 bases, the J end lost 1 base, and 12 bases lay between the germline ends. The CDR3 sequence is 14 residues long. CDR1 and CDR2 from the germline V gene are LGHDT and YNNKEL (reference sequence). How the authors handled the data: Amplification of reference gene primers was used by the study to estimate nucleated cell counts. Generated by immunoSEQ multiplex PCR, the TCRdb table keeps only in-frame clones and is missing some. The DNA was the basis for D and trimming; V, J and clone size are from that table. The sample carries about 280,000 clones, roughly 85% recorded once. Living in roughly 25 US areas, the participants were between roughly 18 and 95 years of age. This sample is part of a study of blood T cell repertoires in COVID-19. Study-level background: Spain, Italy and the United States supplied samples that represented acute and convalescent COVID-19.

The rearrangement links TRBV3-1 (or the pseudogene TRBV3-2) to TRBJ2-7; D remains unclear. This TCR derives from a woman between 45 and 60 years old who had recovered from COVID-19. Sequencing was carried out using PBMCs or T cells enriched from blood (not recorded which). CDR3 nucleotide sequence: TGTGCCAGCAGCTGGAGTGGCAATTCCTACGAGCAGTACTTC. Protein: CASSWSGNSYEQYF.